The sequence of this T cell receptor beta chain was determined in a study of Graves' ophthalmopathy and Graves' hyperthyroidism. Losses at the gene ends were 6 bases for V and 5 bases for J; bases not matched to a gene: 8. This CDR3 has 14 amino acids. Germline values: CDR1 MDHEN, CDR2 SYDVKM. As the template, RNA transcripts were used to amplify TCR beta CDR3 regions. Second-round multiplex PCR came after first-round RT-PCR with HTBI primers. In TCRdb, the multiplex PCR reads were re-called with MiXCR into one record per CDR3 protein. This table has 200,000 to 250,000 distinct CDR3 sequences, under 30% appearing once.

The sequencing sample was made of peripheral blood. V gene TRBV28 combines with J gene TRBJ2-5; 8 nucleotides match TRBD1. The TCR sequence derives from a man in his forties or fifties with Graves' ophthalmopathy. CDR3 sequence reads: CASSPDRGHETQYF. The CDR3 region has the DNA TGTGCCAGCAGCCCTGACAGGGGACACGAGACCCAGTACTTC. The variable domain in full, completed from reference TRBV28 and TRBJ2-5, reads DVKVTQSSRYLVKRTGEKVFLECVQDMDHENMFWYRQDPGLGLRLIYFSYDVKMKEKGDIPEGYSVSREKKERFSLILESASTNQTSMYLCASSPDRGHETQYFGPGTRLLVL.